This TCR beta chain is from a study of lymphopenia after photon versus proton radiotherapy. Clones were read by immunoSEQ multiplex PCR, and TCRdb kept only the in-frame ones, dropping some. The sample holds 50,000 or so clones; about 92% are singletons and the top ten take roughly 18%. V was pared by 3 bases and J by 4 bases, with 6 bases of the junction left unmatched. Germline V CDR1 and CDR2: SGDLS, YYNGEE. The CDR3 is made up of 14 amino acids. The sequenced sample was peripheral blood, obtained from a patient treated with photon-based radiotherapy. The chain has TRBV9 and TRBJ1-1, with 7 bases matching TRBD1. The receptor's source is a woman aged 40 to 49 with cholangiocarcinoma. CDR3 in DNA: TGTGCCAGCAGCGCTGGGGACAGAGGCACTGAAGCTTTCTTT. Translation gives CASSAGDRGTEAFF.